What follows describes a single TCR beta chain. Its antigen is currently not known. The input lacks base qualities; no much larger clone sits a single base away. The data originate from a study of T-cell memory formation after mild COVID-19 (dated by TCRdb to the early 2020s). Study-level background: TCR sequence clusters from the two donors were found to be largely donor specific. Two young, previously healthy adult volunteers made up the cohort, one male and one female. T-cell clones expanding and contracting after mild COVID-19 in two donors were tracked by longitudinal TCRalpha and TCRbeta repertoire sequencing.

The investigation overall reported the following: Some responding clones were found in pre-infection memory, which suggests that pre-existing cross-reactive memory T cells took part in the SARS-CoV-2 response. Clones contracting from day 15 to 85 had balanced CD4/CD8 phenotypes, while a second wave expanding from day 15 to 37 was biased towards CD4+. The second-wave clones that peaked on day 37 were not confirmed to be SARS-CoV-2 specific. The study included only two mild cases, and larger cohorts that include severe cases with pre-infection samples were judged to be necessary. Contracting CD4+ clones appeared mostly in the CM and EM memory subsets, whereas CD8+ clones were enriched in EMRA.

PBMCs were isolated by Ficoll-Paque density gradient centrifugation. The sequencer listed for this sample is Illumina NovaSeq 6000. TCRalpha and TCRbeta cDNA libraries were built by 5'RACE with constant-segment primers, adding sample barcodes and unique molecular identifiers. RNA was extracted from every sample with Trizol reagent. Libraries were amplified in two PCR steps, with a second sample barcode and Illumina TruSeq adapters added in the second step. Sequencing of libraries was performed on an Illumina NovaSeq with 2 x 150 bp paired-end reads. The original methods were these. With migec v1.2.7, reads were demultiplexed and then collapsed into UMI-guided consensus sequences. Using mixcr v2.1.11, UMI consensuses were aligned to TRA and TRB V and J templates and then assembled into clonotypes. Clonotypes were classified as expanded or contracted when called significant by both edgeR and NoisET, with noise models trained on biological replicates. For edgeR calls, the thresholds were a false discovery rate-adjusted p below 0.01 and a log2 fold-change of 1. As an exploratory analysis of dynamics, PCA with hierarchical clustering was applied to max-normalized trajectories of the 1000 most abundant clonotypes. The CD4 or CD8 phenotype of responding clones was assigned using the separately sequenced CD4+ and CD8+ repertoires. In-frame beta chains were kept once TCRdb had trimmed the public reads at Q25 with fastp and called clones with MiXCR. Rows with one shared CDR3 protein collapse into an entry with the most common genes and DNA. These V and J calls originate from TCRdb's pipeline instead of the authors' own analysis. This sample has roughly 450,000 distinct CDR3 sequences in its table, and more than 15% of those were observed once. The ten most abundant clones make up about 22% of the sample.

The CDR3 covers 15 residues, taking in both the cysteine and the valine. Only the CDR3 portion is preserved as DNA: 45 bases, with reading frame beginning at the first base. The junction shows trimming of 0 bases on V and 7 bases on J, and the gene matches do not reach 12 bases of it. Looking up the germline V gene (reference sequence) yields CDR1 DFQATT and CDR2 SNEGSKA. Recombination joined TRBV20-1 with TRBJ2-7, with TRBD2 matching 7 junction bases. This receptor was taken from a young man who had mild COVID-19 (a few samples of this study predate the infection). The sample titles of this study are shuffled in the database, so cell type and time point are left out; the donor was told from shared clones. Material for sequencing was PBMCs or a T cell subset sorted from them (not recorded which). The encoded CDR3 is CSARELAGVLWEQYV. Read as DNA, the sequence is TGCAGTGCTAGAGAATTGGCGGGAGTCTTGTGGGAGCAGTACGTC.